This record concerns one T cell receptor (beta chain) sequence. Its antigen is unknown. No base quality information exists; no much larger clone differs at one position. These data originate in a study of blood T cell repertoires in COVID-19 (TCRdb year 2020). Study-wide context: Samples covering the acute and convalescent phases of COVID-19 were provided by collaborators in the United States, Italy and Spain. The prospective study material was composed of cDNA or gDNA derived from T cells, B-cell-depleted T cells, or PBMCs. The dataset comprised deeply sampled blood TCRbeta repertoires from subjects exposed to, actively infected with, or recovered from COVID-19. The repertoires were released in a freely available public database intended as a resource for research on the immune response to SARS-CoV-2. Samples were obtained from the ongoing ImmuneRACE study (first 160 participants) and from 1,254 subjects provided by 6 global collaborators. Nearly every sample came with metadata listing a de-identified subject ID, COVID-19 status, age in years and sex. HLA class I and class II types, where available, came from metadata supplied by the sample provider rather than from assay-based typing. What the authors observed across the whole study: The amount of clinical and demographic metadata varied by source and participant and was provided uncurated.

CDR1 is given as SGHTA and CDR2 as FQGTGA, both from the germline V gene. From its cysteine to its phenylalanine, the CDR3 spans 15 amino acids. Only CDR3 DNA is held: 45 bases, read in frame from base 1. The V and J ends are trimmed by 5 bases and 0 bases, leaving 10 bases between them. TCRbeta CDR3 regions were amplified from genomic DNA by means of the immunoSEQ Assay, a bias-controlled multiplex PCR. Regarding the original processing steps: The number of nucleated cells in each sample was estimated from the amplification of reference gene primers within the assay. Sequence reads were collapsed and filtered to measure the absolute abundance of every unique TCRbeta CDR3 rearrangement. For each sample, productive Simpson clonality was calculated as the square root of Simpson's diversity index over productive rearrangements. TCRdb holds this immuneACCESS table with in-frame rearrangements only. Some clones are missing; in checked studies, unresolved V genes explain under half, and the rest has no known cause. V and J calls plus clone size are reproduced from that table; the DNA served to infer D and trimming. Within this sample are more than 85,000 clones, with 76% of them counted one time only. The biggest ten clones account for roughly 3.8% of the sample.

Whole blood was collected in K2EDTA tubes by collaborating institutions according to the institutions' own protocols. For TCRbeta analysis, collaborator samples were shipped as frozen whole blood, as isolated PBMCs, or as DNA extracted from either sample type. This receptor was taken from a woman older than 75 with acute or convalescent COVID-19. The sequenced material came from peripheral blood. The V gene is TRBV7-3 and the J gene is TRBJ1-4; perhaps TRBD1 is the D gene, with 6 bases matching. This receptor has the CDR3 CASSPGQSTNEKLFF. The nucleotides are TGTGCCAGCAGCCCCGGACAGTCAACTAATGAAAAACTGTTTTTT.